The present TCR beta chain was sequenced within a study of glioma-infiltrating T cells. Using RNA template, CDR3s of TCR alpha and beta were amplified with iRepertoire arm-PCR. TCRdb re-derived calls from the multiplex PCR reads in MiXCR, one entry per CDR3 protein. Of about 400,000 distinct CDR3 sequences listed, around 45% were seen once; the top ten hold more than 10%. Germline loops: CDR1 SGHRS, CDR2 YFSETQ. The V end was cut by 9 bases, the J end by 4 bases, with 13 bases between. The CDR3 runs 12 residues. The sequencing input was glioma tissue, nonneoplastic brain tissue, or PBMCs (not recorded which). This chain links TRBV5-1 with TRBJ2-5; D tentatively fits TRBD1 or TRBD2 (5 bases each). This TCR came from a human donor with low-grade glioma or glioblastoma, undergoing nonglioma brain surgery, or in good health (not recorded which). CDR3 in DNA: TGCGCCACGGGTAGGGACGGAGAGACCCAGTACTTC. Protein: CATGRDGETQYF.